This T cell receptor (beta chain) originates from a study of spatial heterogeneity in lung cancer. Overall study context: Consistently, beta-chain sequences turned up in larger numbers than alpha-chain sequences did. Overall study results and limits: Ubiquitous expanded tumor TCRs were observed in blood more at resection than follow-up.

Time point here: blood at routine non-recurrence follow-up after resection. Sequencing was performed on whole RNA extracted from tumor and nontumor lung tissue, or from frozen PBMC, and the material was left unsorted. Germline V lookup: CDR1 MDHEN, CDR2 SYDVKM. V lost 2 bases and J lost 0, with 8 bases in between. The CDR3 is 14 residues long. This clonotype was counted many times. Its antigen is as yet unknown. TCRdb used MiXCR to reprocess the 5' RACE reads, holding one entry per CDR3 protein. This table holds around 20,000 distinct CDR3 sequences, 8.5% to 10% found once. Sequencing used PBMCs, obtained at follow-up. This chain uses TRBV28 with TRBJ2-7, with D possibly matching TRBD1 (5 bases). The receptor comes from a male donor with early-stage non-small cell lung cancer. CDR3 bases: TGTGCCAGCAGTTTAGTGGGGCCCTCCTACGAGCAGTACTTC. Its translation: CASSLVGPSYEQYF.